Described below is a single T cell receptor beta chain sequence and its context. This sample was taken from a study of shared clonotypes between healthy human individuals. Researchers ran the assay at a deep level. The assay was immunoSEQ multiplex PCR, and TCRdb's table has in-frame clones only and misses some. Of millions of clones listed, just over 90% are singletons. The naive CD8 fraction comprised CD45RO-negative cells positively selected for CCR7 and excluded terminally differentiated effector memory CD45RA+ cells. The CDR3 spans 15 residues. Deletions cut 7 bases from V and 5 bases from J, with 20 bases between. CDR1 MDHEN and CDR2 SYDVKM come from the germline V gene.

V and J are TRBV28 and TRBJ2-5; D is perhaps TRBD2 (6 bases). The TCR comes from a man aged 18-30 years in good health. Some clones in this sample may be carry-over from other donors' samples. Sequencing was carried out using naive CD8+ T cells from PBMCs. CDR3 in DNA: TGTGCCAGCAACCTTTACGGGGGAGTAACGGAGACCCAGTACTTC. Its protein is CASNLYGGVTETQYF.